Sequencing of this T cell receptor beta chain was carried out in a study of technical replicates of blood from several donors. Germline assignment: CDR1 SGHRS and CDR2 YFSETQ. V lost 4 bases to trimming and J lost 5 bases; unmatched junction nucleotides: 11. The CDR3 contains 15 residues. Assay used: immunoSEQ multiplex PCR; TCRdb lists only in-frame clones, some missing. The data show 65,000 to 80,000 clones, with 95% to 98% seen just once and over 0.2% held by the top ten. The specimen was T cells isolated from PBMCs. The chain combines TRBV5-1 with TRBJ2-7, with 8 bases that match TRBD2. This TCR was sampled from a human donor in good health. The CDR3 DNA reads TGCGCCAGCAGCCCGAACCGGGGACTAGAAAACGAGCAGTACTTC. Its protein is CASSPNRGLENEQYF. The variable domain in full, completed from reference TRBV5-1 and TRBJ2-7, reads KAGVTQTPRYLIKTRGQQVTLSCSPISGHRSVSWYQQTPGQGLQFLFEYFSETQRNKGNFPGRFSGRQFSNSRSEMNVSTLELGDSALYLCASSPNRGLENEQYFGPGTRLTVT.